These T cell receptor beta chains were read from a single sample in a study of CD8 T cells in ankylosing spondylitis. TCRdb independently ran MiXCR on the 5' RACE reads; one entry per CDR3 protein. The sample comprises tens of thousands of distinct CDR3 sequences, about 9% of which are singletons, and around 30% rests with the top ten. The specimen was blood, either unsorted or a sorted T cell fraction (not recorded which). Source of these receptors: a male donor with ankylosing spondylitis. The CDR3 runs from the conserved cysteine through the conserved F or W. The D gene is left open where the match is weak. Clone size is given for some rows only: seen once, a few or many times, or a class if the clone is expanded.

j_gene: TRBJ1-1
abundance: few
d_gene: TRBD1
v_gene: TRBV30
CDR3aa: CAWSQDRENTEAFF
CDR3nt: TGTGCCTGGAGTCAGGACAGGGAGAACACTGAAGCTTTCTTT

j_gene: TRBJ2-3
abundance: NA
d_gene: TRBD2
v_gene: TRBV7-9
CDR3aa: CASSPASGRRDTQYF
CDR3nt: TGTGCCAGCAGCCCCGCTAGCGGGAGAAGAGATACGCAGTATTTT

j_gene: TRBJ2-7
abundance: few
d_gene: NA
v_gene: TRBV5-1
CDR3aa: CASSPGNYEQYF
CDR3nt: TGCGCCAGCAGCCCAGGAAACTACGAGCAGTACTTC

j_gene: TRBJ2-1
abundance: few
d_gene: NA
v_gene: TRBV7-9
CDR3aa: CAGGLAGHRYEQFF
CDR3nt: TGTGCAGGCGGTTTGGCGGGACACAGGTATGAGCAGTTCTTC

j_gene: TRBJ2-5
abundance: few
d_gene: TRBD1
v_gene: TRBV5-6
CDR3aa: CASSSRQGMVETQYF
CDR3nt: TGTGCCAGCAGCTCTCGACAGGGGATGGTAGAGACCCAGTACTTC

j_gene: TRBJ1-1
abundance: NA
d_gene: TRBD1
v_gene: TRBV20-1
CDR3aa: CSASEPQGVNTEAFF
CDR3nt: TGCAGTGCATCTGAACCTCAGGGGGTTAACACTGAAGCTTTCTTT

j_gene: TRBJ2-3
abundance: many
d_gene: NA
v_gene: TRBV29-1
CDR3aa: CSAGPPQGTDTQYF
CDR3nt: TGCAGCGCTGGGCCCCCCCAGGGCACAGATACGCAGTATTTT

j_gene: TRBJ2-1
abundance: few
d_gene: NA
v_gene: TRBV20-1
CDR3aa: CSAIRDWSSYNEQFF
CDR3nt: TGCAGTGCTATCCGGGACTGGAGCTCCTACAATGAGCAGTTCTTC

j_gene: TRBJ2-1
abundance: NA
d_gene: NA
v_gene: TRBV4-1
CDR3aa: CASSQDRTKVGDEQFF
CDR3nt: TGCGCCAGCAGCCAAGATCGCACTAAAGTTGGGGATGAGCAGTTCTTC

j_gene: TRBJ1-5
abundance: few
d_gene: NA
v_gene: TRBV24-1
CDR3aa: CATSEYSNQPQHF
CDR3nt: TGTGCCACCAGTGAATATAGCAATCAGCCCCAGCATTTT

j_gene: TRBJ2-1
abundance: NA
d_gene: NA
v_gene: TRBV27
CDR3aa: CASSLQVENEQFF
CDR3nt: TGTGCCAGCAGTTTACAGGTTGAGAATGAGCAGTTCTTC

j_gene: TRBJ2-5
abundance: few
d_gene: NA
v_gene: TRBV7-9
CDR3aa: CASSPMGSGAETQYF
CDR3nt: TGTGCCAGCTCCCCAATGGGATCAGGAGCAGAGACCCAGTACTTC

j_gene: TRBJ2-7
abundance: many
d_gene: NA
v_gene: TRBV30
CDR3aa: CAWTPGLSYEQYF
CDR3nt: TGTGCCTGGACCCCGGGACTCTCCTACGAGCAGTACTTC

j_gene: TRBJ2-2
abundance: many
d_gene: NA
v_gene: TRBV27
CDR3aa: CASSLTGNTGELFF
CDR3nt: TGTGCCAGCAGTTTAACTGGGAACACCGGGGAGCTGTTTTTT

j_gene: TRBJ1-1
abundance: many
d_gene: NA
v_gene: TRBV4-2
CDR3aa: CASSQGGEAFF
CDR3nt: TGTGCCAGCAGCCAAGGAGGGGAAGCTTTCTTT

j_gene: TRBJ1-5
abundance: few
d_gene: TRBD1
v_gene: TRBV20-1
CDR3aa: CSARSEVGQEGHPQHF
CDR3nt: TGCAGTGCTAGGTCGGAGGTCGGACAGGAGGGGCATCCCCAGCATTTT

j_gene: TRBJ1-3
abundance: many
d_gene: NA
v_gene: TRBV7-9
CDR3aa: CASEPRIAGNTIYF
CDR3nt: TGTGCCAGCGAACCGAGGATCGCTGGAAACACCATATATTTT

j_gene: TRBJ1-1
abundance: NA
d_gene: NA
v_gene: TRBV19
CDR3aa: CASSSREGTEAFF
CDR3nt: TGTGCCAGTAGCTCCAGGGAAGGAACTGAAGCTTTCTTT

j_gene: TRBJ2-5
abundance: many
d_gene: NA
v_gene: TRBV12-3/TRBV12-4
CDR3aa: CASSPEGETQYF
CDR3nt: TGTGCCAGCAGTCCCGAGGGAGAGACCCAGTACTTC

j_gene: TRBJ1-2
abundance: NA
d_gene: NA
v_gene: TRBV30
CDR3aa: CAWSAPWAGGYTF
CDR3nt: TGTGCCTGGAGTGCCCCATGGGCGGGTGGCTACACCTTC

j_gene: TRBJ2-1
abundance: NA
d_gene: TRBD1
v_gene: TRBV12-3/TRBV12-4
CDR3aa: CASSLSGTGHNNEQFF
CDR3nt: TGTGCCAGCAGTTTAAGTGGGACAGGGCACAACAATGAGCAGTTCTTC

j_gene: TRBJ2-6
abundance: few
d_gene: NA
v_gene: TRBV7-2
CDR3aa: CASSFLGTGANVLTF
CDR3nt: TGTGCCAGCAGCTTTCTTGGGACTGGGGCCAACGTCCTGACTTTC

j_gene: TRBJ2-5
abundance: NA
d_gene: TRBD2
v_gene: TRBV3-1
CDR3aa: CASRKLAGGGETQYF
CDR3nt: TGTGCCAGCAGGAAACTAGCGGGAGGAGGAGAGACCCAGTACTTC

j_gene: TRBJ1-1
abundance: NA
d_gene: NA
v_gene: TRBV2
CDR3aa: CASSAGPGSTEAFF
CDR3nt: TGTGCCAGCAGTGCAGGACCCGGGAGCACTGAAGCTTTCTTT

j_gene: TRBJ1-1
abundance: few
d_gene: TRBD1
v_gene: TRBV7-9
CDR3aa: CASRTGETEAFF
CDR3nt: TGTGCCAGCCGGACAGGGGAAACTGAAGCTTTCTTT

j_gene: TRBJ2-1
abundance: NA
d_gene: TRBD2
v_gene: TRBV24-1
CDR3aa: CAASQGTSGGSYNEQFF
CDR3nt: TGTGCCGCCAGTCAAGGGACTAGCGGGGGTTCCTACAATGAGCAGTTCTTC

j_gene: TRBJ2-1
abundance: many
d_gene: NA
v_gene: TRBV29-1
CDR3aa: CSVSTESSYNEQFF
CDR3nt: TGCAGCGTTTCGACAGAGAGCTCCTACAATGAGCAGTTCTTC

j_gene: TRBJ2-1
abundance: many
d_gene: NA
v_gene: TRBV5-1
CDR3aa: CASSLGGGVEQFF
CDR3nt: TGCGCCAGCAGCTTGGGAGGCGGGGTAGAGCAGTTCTTC

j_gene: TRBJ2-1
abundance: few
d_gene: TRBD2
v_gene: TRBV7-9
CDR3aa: CASSWGEREGNEQFF
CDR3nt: TGTGCCAGCAGCTGGGGTGAGCGGGAGGGCAATGAGCAGTTCTTC

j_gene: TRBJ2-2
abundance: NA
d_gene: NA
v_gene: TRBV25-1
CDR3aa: CASSGSRWGSYTSGELFF
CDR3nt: TGTGCCAGCAGTGGGTCACGTTGGGGCTCATACACTTCCGGGGAGCTGTTTTTT

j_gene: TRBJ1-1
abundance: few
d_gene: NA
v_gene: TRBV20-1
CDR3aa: CSARIRYMNTEAFF
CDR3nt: TGCAGTGCTAGAATCAGGTACATGAACACTGAAGCTTTCTTT

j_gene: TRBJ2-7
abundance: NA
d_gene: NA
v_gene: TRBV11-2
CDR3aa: CASNSIRGDEQYF
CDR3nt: TGTGCCAGCAACTCGATCCGGGGAGACGAGCAGTACTTC

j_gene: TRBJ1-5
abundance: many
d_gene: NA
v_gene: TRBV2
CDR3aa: CASSEPGSNQPQHF
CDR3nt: TGTGCCAGCAGTGAACCGGGGAGCAATCAGCCCCAGCATTTT

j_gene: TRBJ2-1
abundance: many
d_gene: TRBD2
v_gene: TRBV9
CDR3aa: CASSVGGSKNNEQFF
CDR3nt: TGTGCCAGCAGCGTCGGCGGGAGTAAAAACAATGAGCAGTTCTTC

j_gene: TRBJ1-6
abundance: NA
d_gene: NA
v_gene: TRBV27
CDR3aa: CASTPLDGLNNSPLHF
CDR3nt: TGTGCCAGCACACCTTTGGACGGCCTGAATAATTCACCCCTCCACTTT

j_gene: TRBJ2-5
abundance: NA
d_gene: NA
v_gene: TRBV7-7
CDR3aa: CASSLGVPSEETQYF
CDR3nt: TGTGCCAGCAGCTTAGGGGTCCCTTCGGAAGAGACCCAGTACTTC

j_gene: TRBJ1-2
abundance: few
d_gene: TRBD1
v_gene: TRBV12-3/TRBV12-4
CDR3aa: CASSLHRDSRFRGGYTF
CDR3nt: TGTGCCAGCAGTCTCCACCGGGACAGTCGCTTTAGGGGAGGCTACACCTTC

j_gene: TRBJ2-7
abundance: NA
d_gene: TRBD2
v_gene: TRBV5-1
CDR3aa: CASSPPGGRGNEQYF
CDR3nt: TGCGCCAGCAGCCCCCCTGGCGGGAGAGGTAACGAGCAGTACTTC